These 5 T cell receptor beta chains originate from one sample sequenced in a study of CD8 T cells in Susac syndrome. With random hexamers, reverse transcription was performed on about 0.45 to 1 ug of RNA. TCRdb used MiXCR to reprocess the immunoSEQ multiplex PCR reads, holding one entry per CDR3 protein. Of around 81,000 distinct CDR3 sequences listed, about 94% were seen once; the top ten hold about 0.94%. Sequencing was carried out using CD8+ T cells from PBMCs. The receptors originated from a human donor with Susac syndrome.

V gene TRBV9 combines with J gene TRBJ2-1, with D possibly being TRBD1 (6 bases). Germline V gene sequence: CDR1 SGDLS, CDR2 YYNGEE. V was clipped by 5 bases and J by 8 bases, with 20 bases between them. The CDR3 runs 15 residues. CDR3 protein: CASRRGGATGDEQFF. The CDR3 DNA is TGTGCCAGCAGGAGAGGGGGAGCCACAGGCGATGAGCAGTTCTTC. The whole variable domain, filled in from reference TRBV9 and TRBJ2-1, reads DSGVTQTPKHLITATGQRVTLRCSPRSGDLSVYWYQQSLDQGLQFLIQYYNGEERAKGNILERFSAQQFPDLHSELNLSSLELGDSALYFCASRRGGATGDEQFFGPGTRLTVL.

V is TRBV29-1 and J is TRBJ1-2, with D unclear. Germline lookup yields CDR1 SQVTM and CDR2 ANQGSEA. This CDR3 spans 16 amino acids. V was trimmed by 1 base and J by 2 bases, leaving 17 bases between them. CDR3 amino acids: CSVEAYKSGGNYGYTF. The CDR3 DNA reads TGCAGCGTTGAAGCATACAAGTCCGGAGGGAACTATGGCTACACCTTC.

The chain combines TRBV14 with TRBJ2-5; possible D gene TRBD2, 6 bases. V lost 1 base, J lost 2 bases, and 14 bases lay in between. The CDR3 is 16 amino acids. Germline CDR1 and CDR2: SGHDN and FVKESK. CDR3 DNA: TGTGCCAGCAGCCAAGTGTATGCGGCGGGACAAGAGACCCAGTACTTC. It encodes CASSQVYAAGQETQYF.

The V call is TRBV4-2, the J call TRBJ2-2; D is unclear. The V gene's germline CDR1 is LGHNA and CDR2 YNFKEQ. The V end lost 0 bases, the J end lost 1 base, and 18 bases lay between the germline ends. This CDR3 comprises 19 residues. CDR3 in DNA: TGTGCCAGCAGCCAAGAAAGGGTGGGCCCTCGAGGGAACACCGGGGAGCTGTTTTTT. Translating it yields CASSQERVGPRGNTGELFF.

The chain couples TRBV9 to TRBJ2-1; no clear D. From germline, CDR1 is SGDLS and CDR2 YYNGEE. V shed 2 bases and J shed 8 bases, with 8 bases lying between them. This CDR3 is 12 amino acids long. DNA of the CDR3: TGTGCCAGCAGCGTTAACGGTGATGAGCAGTTCTTC. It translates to CASSVNGDEQFF. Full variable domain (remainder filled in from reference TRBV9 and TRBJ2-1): DSGVTQTPKHLITATGQRVTLRCSPRSGDLSVYWYQQSLDQGLQFLIQYYNGEERAKGNILERFSAQQFPDLHSELNLSSLELGDSALYFCASSVNGDEQFFGPGTRLTVL.